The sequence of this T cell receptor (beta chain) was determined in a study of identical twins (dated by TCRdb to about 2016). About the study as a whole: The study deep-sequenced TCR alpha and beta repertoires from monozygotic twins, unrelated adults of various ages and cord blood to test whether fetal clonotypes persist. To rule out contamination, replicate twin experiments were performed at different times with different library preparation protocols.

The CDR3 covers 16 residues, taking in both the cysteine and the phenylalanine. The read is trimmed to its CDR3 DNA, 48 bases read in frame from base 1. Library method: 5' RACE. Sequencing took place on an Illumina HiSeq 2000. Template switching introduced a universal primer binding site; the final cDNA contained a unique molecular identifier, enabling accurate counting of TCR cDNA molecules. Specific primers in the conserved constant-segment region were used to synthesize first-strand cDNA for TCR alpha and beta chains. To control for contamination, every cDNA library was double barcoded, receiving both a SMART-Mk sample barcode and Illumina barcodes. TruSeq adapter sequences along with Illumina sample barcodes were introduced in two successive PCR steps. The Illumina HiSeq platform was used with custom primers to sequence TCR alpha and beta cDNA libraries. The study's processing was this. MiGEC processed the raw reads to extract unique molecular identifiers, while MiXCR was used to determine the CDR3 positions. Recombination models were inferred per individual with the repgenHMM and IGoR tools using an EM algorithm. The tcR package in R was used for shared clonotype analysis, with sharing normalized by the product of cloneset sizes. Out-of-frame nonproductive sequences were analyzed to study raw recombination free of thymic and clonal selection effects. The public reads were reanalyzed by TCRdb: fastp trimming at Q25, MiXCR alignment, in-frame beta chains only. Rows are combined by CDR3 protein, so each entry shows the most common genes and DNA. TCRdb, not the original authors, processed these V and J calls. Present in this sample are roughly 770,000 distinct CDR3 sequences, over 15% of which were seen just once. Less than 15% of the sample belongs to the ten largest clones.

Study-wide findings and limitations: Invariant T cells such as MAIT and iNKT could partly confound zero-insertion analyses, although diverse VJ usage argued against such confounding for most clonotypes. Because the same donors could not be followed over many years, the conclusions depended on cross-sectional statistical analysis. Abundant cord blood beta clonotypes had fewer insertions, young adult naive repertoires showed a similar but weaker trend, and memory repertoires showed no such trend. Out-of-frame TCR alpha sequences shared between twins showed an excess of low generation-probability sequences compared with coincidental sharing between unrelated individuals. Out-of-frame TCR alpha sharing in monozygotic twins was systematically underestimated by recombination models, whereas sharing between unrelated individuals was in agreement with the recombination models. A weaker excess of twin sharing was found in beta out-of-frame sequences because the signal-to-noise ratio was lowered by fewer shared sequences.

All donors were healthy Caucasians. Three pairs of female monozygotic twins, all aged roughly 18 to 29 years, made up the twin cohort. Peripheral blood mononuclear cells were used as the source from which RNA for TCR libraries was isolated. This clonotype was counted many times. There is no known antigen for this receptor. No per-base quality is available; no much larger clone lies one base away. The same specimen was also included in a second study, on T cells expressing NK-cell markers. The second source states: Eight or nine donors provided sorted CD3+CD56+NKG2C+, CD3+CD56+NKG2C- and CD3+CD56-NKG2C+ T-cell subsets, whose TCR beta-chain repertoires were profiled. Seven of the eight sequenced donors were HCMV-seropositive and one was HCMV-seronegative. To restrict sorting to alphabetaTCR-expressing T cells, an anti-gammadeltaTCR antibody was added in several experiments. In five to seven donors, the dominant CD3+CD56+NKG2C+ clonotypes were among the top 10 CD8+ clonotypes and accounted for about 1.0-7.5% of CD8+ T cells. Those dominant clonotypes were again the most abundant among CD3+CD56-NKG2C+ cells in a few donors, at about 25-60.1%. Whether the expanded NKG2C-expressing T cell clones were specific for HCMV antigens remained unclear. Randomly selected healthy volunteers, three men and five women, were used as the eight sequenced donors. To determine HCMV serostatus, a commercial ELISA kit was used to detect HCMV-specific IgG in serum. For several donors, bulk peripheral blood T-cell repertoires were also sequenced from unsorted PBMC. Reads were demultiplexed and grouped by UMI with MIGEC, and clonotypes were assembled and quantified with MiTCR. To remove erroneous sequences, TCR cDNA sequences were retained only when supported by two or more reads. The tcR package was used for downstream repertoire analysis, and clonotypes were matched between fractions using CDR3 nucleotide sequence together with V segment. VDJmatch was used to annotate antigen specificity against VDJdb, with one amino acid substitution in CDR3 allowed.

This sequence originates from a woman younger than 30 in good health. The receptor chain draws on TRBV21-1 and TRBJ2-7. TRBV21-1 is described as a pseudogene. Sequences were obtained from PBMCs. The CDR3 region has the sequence CASSKVWRTESYEQYF. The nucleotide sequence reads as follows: TGTGCCAGCAGCAAAGTTTGGCGTACGGAATCCTACGAGCAGTACTTC.